The clone carrying this T cell receptor beta chain was seen repeatedly, ten times or more. Its antigen is currently unknown. Amplification targeted TCR beta CDR3 regions from RNA transcripts. HTBI primers were the set used in a first-round RT-PCR of the TCR CDR3. Each CDR3 protein gets one entry after TCRdb re-called the multiplex PCR reads with MiXCR. The data contain around 480,000 distinct CDR3 sequences, under 15% of them singletons. This entry belongs to a study of T cells in Graves' hyperthyroidism and ophthalmopathy. Turning to the study itself: Upon initial diagnosis and before any treatment, peripheral blood was collected.

This CDR3 contains 14 residues. The V gene's germline CDR1 is SGHRS and CDR2 YFSETQ. V lost 4 bases to trimming and J lost 2 bases, with 12 bases between them. Graves' hyperthyroidism was deemed stable absent ophthalmopathy progression within 18 months. The hyperthyroidism was newly diagnosed and had lasted under 2 months; the patients were aged 18 to 65. Study-wide results and caveats: Blood samples included most of the expanded thyroid clonotypes exceeding 0.001.

This receptor was identified in a woman between 18 and 29 years old with Graves' hyperthyroidism. V and J are TRBV5-1 and TRBJ1-1; D ambiguous. The sequencing input was blood. The CDR3 DNA sequence: TGCGCCAGCAGCCCCCATAACACTAACACTGAAGCTTTCTTT. Translated: CASSPHNTNTEAFF.